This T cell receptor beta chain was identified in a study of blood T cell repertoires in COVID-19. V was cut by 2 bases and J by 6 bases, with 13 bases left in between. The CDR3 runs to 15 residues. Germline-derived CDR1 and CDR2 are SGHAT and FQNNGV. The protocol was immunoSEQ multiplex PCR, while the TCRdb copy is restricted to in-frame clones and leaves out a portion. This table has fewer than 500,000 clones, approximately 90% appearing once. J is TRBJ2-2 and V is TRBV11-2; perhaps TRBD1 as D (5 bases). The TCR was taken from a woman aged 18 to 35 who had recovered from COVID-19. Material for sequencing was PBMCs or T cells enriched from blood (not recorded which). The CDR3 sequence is CASSLIRGESGELFF. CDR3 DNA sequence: TGTGCCAGCAGCTTAATAAGGGGCGAATCCGGGGAGCTGTTTTTT.